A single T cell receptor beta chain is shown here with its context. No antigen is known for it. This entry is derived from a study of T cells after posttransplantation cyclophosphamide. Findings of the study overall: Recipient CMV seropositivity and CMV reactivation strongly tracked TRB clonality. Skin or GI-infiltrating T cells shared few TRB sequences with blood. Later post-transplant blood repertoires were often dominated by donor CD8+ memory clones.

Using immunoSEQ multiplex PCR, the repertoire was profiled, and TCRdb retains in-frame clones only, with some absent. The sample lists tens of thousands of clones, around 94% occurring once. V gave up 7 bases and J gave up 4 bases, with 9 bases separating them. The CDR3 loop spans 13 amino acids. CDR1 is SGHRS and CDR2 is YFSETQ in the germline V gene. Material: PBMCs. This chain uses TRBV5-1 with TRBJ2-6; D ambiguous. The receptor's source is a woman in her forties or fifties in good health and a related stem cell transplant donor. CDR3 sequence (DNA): TGCGCCAGCGGAGAACCGGGGGCCAACGTCCTGACTTTC. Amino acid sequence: CASGEPGANVLTF.